The rows below give T cell receptor beta chains drawn from one sample of a study of blood T cell repertoires in COVID-19. TCRdb's table, derived via immunoSEQ multiplex PCR, lists solely in-frame clones and lacks some. The sample shows approximately 66,000 clones, about 90% of them seen only once. The specimen was peripheral blood. These TCRs come from a woman in her fifties or sixties with active or convalescent COVID-19. The CDR3 runs from the conserved cysteine through the conserved F or W. The D gene is left open where the match is weak. Clone size is given for some rows only: seen once, a few or many times, or a class if the clone is expanded.

CDR3 DNA: TGTGCCAGCAGCTTAAGTGGACACTACACAGATACGCAGTATTTT
CDR3 protein: CASSLSGHYTDTQYF
D gene: -
CDR3 length: 15
clone size: -
J gene: TRBJ2-3
V gene: TRBV13

CDR3 DNA: TGCGCCAGCAGCCCCGGGACTAGCGGGAGTAAAGAGCAGTACTTC
CDR3 protein: CASSPGTSGSKEQYF
D gene: TRBD2
CDR3 length: 15
clone size: -
J gene: TRBJ2-7
V gene: TRBV5-1

CDR3 DNA: TGCAGCGTTGAAAGTGCTAGCGGTTACTCCTACGAGCAGTACTTC
CDR3 protein: CSVESASGYSYEQYF
D gene: TRBD2
CDR3 length: 15
clone size: -
J gene: TRBJ2-7
V gene: TRBV29-1

CDR3 DNA: TGTGCCAGCAGTCCACGGGACAGCTTCTCCTACGAGCAGTACTTC
CDR3 protein: CASSPRDSFSYEQYF
D gene: TRBD1
CDR3 length: 15
clone size: -
J gene: TRBJ2-7
V gene: TRBV6-5

CDR3 DNA: TGTGCCAGCAGTGTCCGACAGGGATACACCGGGGAGCTGTTTTTT
CDR3 protein: CASSVRQGYTGELFF
D gene: TRBD1
CDR3 length: 15
clone size: once
J gene: TRBJ2-2
V gene: TRBV2

CDR3 DNA: TGTGCCAGCAGTTTATCTAAATTTGGCGGTGGCTCCTACAATGAGCAGTTCTTC
CDR3 protein: CASSLSKFGGGSYNEQFF
D gene: -
CDR3 length: 18
clone size: -
J gene: TRBJ2-1
V gene: TRBV28

CDR3 DNA: TGTGCCAGCAGTTGGTCGCGTCTAGCGGCTTTGAGCTCCTACAATGAGCAGTTCTTC
CDR3 protein: CASSWSRLAALSSYNEQFF
D gene: TRBD2
CDR3 length: 19
clone size: -
J gene: TRBJ2-1
V gene: TRBV27

CDR3 DNA: TGTGCCAGCAGTGAAACTACCCCCTACTACAATGAGCAGTTCTTC
CDR3 protein: CASSETTPYYNEQFF
D gene: -
CDR3 length: 15
clone size: -
J gene: TRBJ2-1
V gene: TRBV2

CDR3 DNA: TGTGCCAGCAGCTCGGGACAGGTCAAAGAGACCCAGTACTTC
CDR3 protein: CASSSGQVKETQYF
D gene: TRBD1
CDR3 length: 14
clone size: -
J gene: TRBJ2-5
V gene: TRBV11-2

CDR3 DNA: TGTGCCAGCAGCGTAGCCCCCGGGACTAGCGGGAGAACCATCTTCAATGAGCAGTTCTTC
CDR3 protein: CASSVAPGTSGRTIFNEQFF
D gene: TRBD2
CDR3 length: 20
clone size: once
J gene: TRBJ2-1
V gene: TRBV9

CDR3 DNA: TGCGCCAGCAGCCCGGGTATGGGACAGGGGAACACTGAAGCTTTCTTT
CDR3 protein: CASSPGMGQGNTEAFF
D gene: TRBD1
CDR3 length: 16
clone size: -
J gene: TRBJ1-1
V gene: TRBV5-1

CDR3 DNA: TGCGCCAGCAGCTACACTAGCGGACAAGAGACCCAGTACTTC
CDR3 protein: CASSYTSGQETQYF
D gene: TRBD2
CDR3 length: 14
clone size: -
J gene: TRBJ2-5
V gene: TRBV5-1

CDR3 DNA: TGTGCCAGCAGCACAGACAGGGCAGGTGAAGCTTTCTTT
CDR3 protein: CASSTDRAGEAFF
D gene: TRBD1
CDR3 length: 13
clone size: -
J gene: TRBJ1-1
V gene: TRBV7-9

CDR3 DNA: TGTGCCAGCTGCTTTGTGTCCGGGACAGGGGGCTCCTACAATGAGCAGTTCTTC
CDR3 protein: CASCFVSGTGGSYNEQFF
D gene: TRBD1
CDR3 length: 18
clone size: few
J gene: TRBJ2-1
V gene: TRBV11-2

CDR3 DNA: TGCAGCGTCTCGGGACAGTACGAACTTTTCGACTCCTACGAGCAGTACTTC
CDR3 protein: CSVSGQYELFDSYEQYF
D gene: TRBD1
CDR3 length: 17
clone size: once
J gene: TRBJ2-7
V gene: TRBV29-1

CDR3 DNA: TGTGCCAGCAGCTTGCATTCGGGGAATAGGCAGCCCCAGCATTTT
CDR3 protein: CASSLHSGNRQPQHF
D gene: -
CDR3 length: 15
clone size: -
J gene: TRBJ1-5
V gene: TRBV5-6

CDR3 DNA: TGTGCCAGCAGCTTAGCGTACGGAGACCGGGCAGATACGCAGTATTTT
CDR3 protein: CASSLAYGDRADTQYF
D gene: -
CDR3 length: 16
clone size: -
J gene: TRBJ2-3
V gene: TRBV7-8

CDR3 DNA: TGTGCCAGCAGTGAAGCTGCAGGGGGCGCGGTTGAGGGCTACACCTTC
CDR3 protein: CASSEAAGGAVEGYTF
D gene: TRBD1
CDR3 length: 16
clone size: -
J gene: TRBJ1-2
V gene: TRBV6-1

CDR3 DNA: TGTGCCACCAGCGGACCAGCGGGAGGGCCGACCGGGGAGCTGTTTTTT
CDR3 protein: CATSGPAGGPTGELFF
D gene: TRBD2
CDR3 length: 16
clone size: -
J gene: TRBJ2-2
V gene: TRBV15

CDR3 DNA: TGTGCCAGCAGTTCCACCCCGGGGAATGGCTACACCTTC
CDR3 protein: CASSSTPGNGYTF
D gene: -
CDR3 length: 13
clone size: -
J gene: TRBJ1-2
V gene: TRBV27

CDR3 DNA: TGTGCCACCACCCCCGGGACAGGGGGTTCACCCCTCCACTTT
CDR3 protein: CATTPGTGGSPLHF
D gene: TRBD1
CDR3 length: 14
clone size: -
J gene: TRBJ1-6
V gene: TRBV19

CDR3 DNA: TGTGCCAGCAGCTTAGACATGGAGGCCGATACGCAGTATTTT
CDR3 protein: CASSLDMEADTQYF
D gene: -
CDR3 length: 14
clone size: -
J gene: TRBJ2-3
V gene: TRBV5-4

CDR3 DNA: TGTGCCAGCAGCTCGCGGACTAGCGGGATTGATAACAATGAGCAGTTCTTC
CDR3 protein: CASSSRTSGIDNNEQFF
D gene: TRBD2
CDR3 length: 17
clone size: -
J gene: TRBJ2-1
V gene: TRBV7-2

CDR3 DNA: TGTGCCAGCAGCCCTCGATGGGGGGAATACACCGGGGAGCTGTTTTTT
CDR3 protein: CASSPRWGEYTGELFF
D gene: -
CDR3 length: 16
clone size: -
J gene: TRBJ2-2
V gene: TRBV7-9

CDR3 DNA: TGTGCCAGCAGTGATCTGGAGGGGAACACTGAAGCTTTCTTT
CDR3 protein: CASSDLEGNTEAFF
D gene: -
CDR3 length: 14
clone size: -
J gene: TRBJ1-1
V gene: TRBV2

CDR3 DNA: TGTGCCTGGAGTGCCGCCGGGGGTTTTGAAGCTTTCTTT
CDR3 protein: CAWSAAGGFEAFF
D gene: -
CDR3 length: 13
clone size: -
J gene: TRBJ1-1
V gene: TRBV30

CDR3 DNA: TGTGCCATCAGTGGGGACTTCAAATTGGTTGACGAGCAGTACTTC
CDR3 protein: CAISGDFKLVDEQYF
D gene: -
CDR3 length: 15
clone size: -
J gene: TRBJ2-7
V gene: TRBV10-3

CDR3 DNA: TGTGCCAGCAGTCCCGGACAGTGGAGCTCCTACGAGCAGTACTTC
CDR3 protein: CASSPGQWSSYEQYF
D gene: -
CDR3 length: 15
clone size: -
J gene: TRBJ2-7
V gene: TRBV28

CDR3 DNA: TGTGCCAGCAGCGTTGGCGGGAGCTCCTACGAGCAGTACTTC
CDR3 protein: CASSVGGSSYEQYF
D gene: TRBD2
CDR3 length: 14
clone size: -
J gene: TRBJ2-7
V gene: TRBV9

CDR3 DNA: TGTGCAACCTCGGGACAGGAGGGAGGGTACACTGAAGCTTTCTTT
CDR3 protein: CATSGQEGGYTEAFF
D gene: TRBD1
CDR3 length: 15
clone size: -
J gene: TRBJ1-1
V gene: TRBV18

CDR3 DNA: TGTGCCAGCAGTGGGACTAGCGGGAGGGCCCTCAATGAGCAGTTCTTC
CDR3 protein: CASSGTSGRALNEQFF
D gene: TRBD2
CDR3 length: 16
clone size: -
J gene: TRBJ2-1
V gene: TRBV6-6

CDR3 DNA: TGTGCCAGCAGCCTAAGACAGAATAATTCACCCCTCCACTTT
CDR3 protein: CASSLRQNNSPLHF
D gene: -
CDR3 length: 14
clone size: -
J gene: TRBJ1-6
V gene: TRBV7-3